Below, 23 T cell receptor beta chains from the same sample are listed, as sequenced in a study of blood T cell repertoires in COVID-19. Produced via immunoSEQ multiplex PCR; TCRdb's table is partial and in-frame only. The sample includes under 150,000 clones, approximately 87% of them seen just once. Source material: peripheral blood. Receptor source: a man between 65 and 80 years old with active COVID-19.

The chain combines TRBV28 with TRBJ1-4; a weak D match, TRBD1 (5 bases). Germline values: CDR1 MDHEN, CDR2 SYDVKM. The V end lost 6 bases, the J end lost 4 bases, and 12 bases lay between the germline ends. This CDR3 has 14 residues. CDR3: CASSSREDNEKLFF. For the CDR3, the DNA is TGTGCCAGCAGCTCCAGGGAAGATAATGAAAAACTGTTTTTT.

This clone was recorded only once. The chain links TRBV19 to TRBJ1-5; TRBD1 aligns across 9 bases. This CDR3 is built from 17 residues. With V trimmed by 8 bases and J by 3 bases, 14 bases remained unmatched. The germline V gene has CDR1 LNHDA and CDR2 SQIVND (reference sequence). The CDR3 region is CASGYRGLRYDNQPQHF. DNA for the CDR3: TGTGCCAGTGGCTACAGGGGGCTACGGTATGACAATCAGCCCCAGCATTTT.

A single count supports this clone. Written as DNA, the CDR3 is TGTGCCAGCAGTACCGTCCCGGGAGCCTACAATGAGCAGTTCTTC. This sequence encodes CASSTVPGAYNEQFF. This chain uses TRBV6-4 with TRBJ2-1, with TRBD2 as a possible D gene (6 bases). Per the germline V gene, CDR1 is MRHNA and CDR2 is SNTAGT. The V end lost 5 bases, the J end lost 2 bases, and 13 bases lay between the germline ends. This CDR3 has 15 residues.

The gene calls are TRBV5-4 and TRBJ2-7; TRBD2 might be the D (7 bases). This CDR3 region has 12 residues. The V gene's germline CDR1 is SGHNT and CDR2 YYREEE (reference sequence). CDR3 in amino acids: CAWGGRSYEQYF. CDR3 sequence (DNA): TGTGCTTGGGGGGGGCGCTCCTACGAGCAGTACTTC.

This clone has ten or more counts. The chain carries TRBV7-9 and TRBJ1-1; no clear D gene. Germline assignment: CDR1 SEHNR and CDR2 FQNEAQ (reference sequence). The V end lost 5 bases, the J end lost 0 bases, and 13 bases lay between the germline ends. There are 15 residues in the CDR3. CDR3 bases: TGTGCCAGCAGCCCCTCCGGTCGGTTGAACACTGAAGCTTTCTTT. As protein: CASSPSGRLNTEAFF. The variable domain in full, completed from reference TRBV7-9 and TRBJ1-1, reads DTGVSQNPRHKITKRGQNVTFRCDPISEHNRLYWYRQTLGQGPEFLTYFQNEAQLEKSRLLSDRFSAERPKGSFSTLEIQRTEQGDSAMYLCASSPSGRLNTEAFFGQGTRLTVV.

This chain uses TRBV10-3 with TRBJ2-7; perhaps TRBD2 as D (6 bases). The length of the CDR3 is 13 residues. The germline V gene has CDR1 ENHRY and CDR2 SYGVKD. Trimming took 6 bases from V and 2 from J, leaving 11 bases between them. CDR3: CAISGTATYEQYF. CDR3 nucleotide sequence: TGTGCCATCAGCGGGACTGCTACCTACGAGCAGTACTTC.

This chain uses TRBV2 with TRBJ2-1; TRBD1 might be the D (6 bases). The CDR3 consists of 15 residues. Germline CDR1 is SNHLY and CDR2 is FYNNEI. The V and J ends lost 0 bases and 7 bases respectively, with 13 bases between them. The CDR3 is CASSEAEKGVNEQFF. The CDR3 DNA is TGTGCCAGCAGTGAAGCGGAGAAGGGGGTTAATGAGCAGTTCTTC.

This sequence joins TRBV6-2 or TRBV6-3 and TRBJ2-7; no clear D gene. This CDR3 has 14 amino acids. The V and J ends lost 4 bases and 7 bases respectively, with 17 bases between them. Germline V lookup: CDR1 MNHEY, CDR2 SVGEGT. Here the CDR3 reads CASSFPTPTREQYF. The CDR3 DNA reads TGTGCCAGCAGTTTTCCGACACCCACCCGGGAGCAGTACTTC.

The rearrangement links TRBV7-9 to TRBJ2-7; D is undetermined. The CDR3 runs 14 residues. Trimming shortened V by 2 bases and J by 2 bases, and 10 bases separated the two germline ends. Germline-derived CDR1 and CDR2 are SEHNR and FQNEAQ (reference sequence). The CDR3 coding sequence is TGTGCCAGCAGCTTATATTTCCCTGCCTACGAGCAGTACTTC. It specifies CASSLYFPAYEQYF.

V is TRBV6-6 and J is TRBJ2-7; 7 bases fit TRBD1. The germline gives CDR1 MNHNY, CDR2 SVGAGI (reference sequence). This CDR3 contains 14 residues. The V gene end was trimmed by 2 bases and the J gene end by 2 bases; junction bases not matched to a gene: 3. The CDR3 loop reads CASSYGQGAYEQYF. In nucleotides, the CDR3 is TGTGCCAGCAGTTACGGGCAGGGGGCCTACGAGCAGTACTTC.

The chain recombines TRBV2 with TRBJ2-7, with TRBD2 matching 11 bases. The germline gives CDR1 SNHLY, CDR2 FYNNEI. With 7 bases clipped from V and 6 bases from J, the junction kept 8 bases outside the gene matches. This CDR3 contains 14 residues. The CDR3 protein is CASTLAGGGGEQYF. CDR3 in DNA: TGTGCCAGCACTCTAGCGGGAGGCGGCGGCGAGCAGTACTTC.

This clone occurred once. CDR3 loop: CAWSNEGRGTQYF. CDR3 coding DNA: TGTGCCTGGAGTAATGAAGGGAGGGGGACCCAGTACTTC. The chain has TRBV30 and TRBJ2-5; 7 bases are shared with TRBD2. Trimming cost V 2 bases and J 7 bases; bases outside gene matches: 7. The CDR3 is made up of 13 amino acids. In germline, CDR1 is GTSNPN, CDR2 SVGIG (reference sequence).

The V and J genes are TRBV11-2 and TRBJ2-1; TRBD2 matches 7 bases. The length of the CDR3 is 15 residues. The germline V gene has CDR1 SGHAT and CDR2 FQNNGV. V gave up 3 bases and J gave up 6 bases; unmatched junction bases: 8. Here the CDR3 reads CASSFGLAALNEQFF. CDR3 DNA sequence: TGTGCCAGCAGCTTCGGGCTAGCGGCCCTCAATGAGCAGTTCTTC.

This clone has only a few counts. The chain joins TRBV4-2 to TRBJ2-5, with a possible D match to TRBD2 (5 bases). Germline values: CDR1 LGHNA, CDR2 YNFKEQ. V shed 2 bases and J shed 2 bases, with 9 bases lying between them. The CDR3 loop spans 14 amino acids. CDR3 sequence: CASSQIATQETQYF. CDR3 bases: TGTGCCAGCAGCCAAATAGCGACTCAAGAGACCCAGTACTTC.

This chain uses TRBV18 with TRBJ2-1; 13 bases align to TRBD2. Unmatched junction bases numbered 5, after V lost 6 bases and J lost 6 bases. The CDR3 loop spans 15 amino acids. Germline V gene data show CDR1 as KGHSH and CDR2 as LQKENI. The CDR3 DNA follows: TGTGCCAGCTCGCCTGGGACTAGCGGGGTCAATGAGCAGTTCTTC. Amino acid sequence: CASSPGTSGVNEQFF. Supplemented by reference TRBV18 and TRBJ2-1, the full variable domain reads NAGVMQNPRHLVRRRGQEARLRCSPMKGHSHVYWYRQLPEEGLKFMVYLQKENIIDESGMPKERFSAEFPKEGPSILRIQQVVRGDSAAYFCASSPGTSGVNEQFFGPGTRLTVL.

The chain has TRBV6-5 and TRBJ2-7, with 9 bases aligning to TRBD1. CDR1 is MNHEY and CDR2 is SVGAGI in the germline V gene. The CDR3 length is 12 residues. Trimming at V came to 6 bases and at J to 7 bases, leaving 4 bases not matched to a gene. As DNA, the CDR3 is TGTGCCAGCAGACAGGGGGCTTGGGAGCAGTACTTC. Protein product: CASRQGAWEQYF.

The chain uses TRBV6-2 or TRBV6-3 and TRBJ1-1; TRBD1 matches at 9 bases. From germline, CDR1 is MNHEY and CDR2 SVGEGT. V dropped 2 bases and J dropped 3; count of bases not matched to a gene: 10. The CDR3 has 17 amino acids. The CDR3 DNA sequence: TGTGCCAGCAGTTACCCGACAGGGGGTTCGTCTGACACTGAAGCTTTCTTT. Protein sequence: CASSYPTGGSSDTEAFF.

The chain employs TRBV6-5 and TRBJ2-7, with D maybe TRBD2 (6 bases). Deletions cut 5 bases from V and 7 bases from J, with 18 bases between. In germline, CDR1 is MNHEY, CDR2 SVGAGI. The CDR3 has 14 amino acids. CDR3 residues: CASSTGTSGREQYF. The CDR3, as DNA: TGTGCCAGCAGTACCGGGACTTCGGGTAGAGAGCAGTACTTC.

This chain links TRBV14 with TRBJ2-1; tentative D call: TRBD1 (6 bases). Germline CDR1 is SGHDN and CDR2 is FVKESK. This CDR3 is built from 15 residues. Deletions cut 1 base from V and 5 bases from J, with 12 bases between. The CDR3 is CASSQAGGRHNEQFF. The CDR3, as DNA: TGTGCCAGCAGCCAAGCTGGGGGCCGTCACAATGAGCAGTTCTTC.

The V and J genes are TRBV27 and TRBJ1-2, with 8 bases fitting TRBD1. Germline V gene sequence: CDR1 MNHEY, CDR2 SMNVEV (reference sequence). J was trimmed by 3 bases and V by 5 bases; bases with no gene match: 8. The CDR3 is 15 residues long. The CDR3 sequence is CASSPRQGLDYGYTF. The CDR3, as DNA: TGTGCCAGCAGTCCACGACAGGGGTTAGACTATGGCTACACCTTC.

This rearrangement joins TRBV19 to TRBJ2-1; the match to TRBD2 covers 7 bases. This CDR3 is built from 14 residues. V lost 4 bases and J lost 10; bases outside the gene matches: 10. Germline CDR1 reads LNHDA; CDR2 reads SQIVND (reference sequence). Here the CDR3 reads CASSKLAVPGEQFF. The CDR3 nucleotides are TGTGCCAGTAGTAAGCTAGCGGTGCCGGGGGAGCAGTTCTTC.

CDR3 sequence reads: CASSYSGVSGNTIYF. The DNA of the CDR3 is TGTGCCAGCAGTTACTCAGGGGTGTCTGGAAACACCATATATTTT. The chain is built from TRBV6-6 and TRBJ1-3; perhaps TRBD1 as D (5 bases). The CDR3 length is 15 residues. The germline CDR1 and CDR2 sequences are MNHNY and SVGAGI (reference sequence). V was cut by 0 bases and J by 1 base, with 7 bases left in between.

This clone was counted a few times. V usage is TRBV5-1 and J usage is TRBJ2-6, with TRBD1 matching 8 bases. The CDR3 consists of 16 residues. V dropped 4 bases and J dropped 2; count of bases not matched to a gene: 5. Germline V gene sequence: CDR1 SGHRS, CDR2 YFSETQ. The CDR3: CASSATDRAGANVLTF. The DNA for the CDR3 is TGCGCCAGCAGCGCGACGGACAGGGCTGGGGCCAACGTCCTGACTTTC.